The text below deals with one TCR beta chain. The data derive from a study of blood T cell repertoires in COVID-19. Study background: Whether acute or convalescent, the COVID-19 samples came from the United States, Italy and Spain.

J was trimmed by 5 bases and V by 2 bases; bases with no gene match: 6. Germline V gene data show CDR1 as SGHNT and CDR2 as YYREEE (reference sequence). The CDR3 is made up of 16 amino acids. TCRdb keeps only in-frame clones here, not all; method: immunoSEQ multiplex PCR. The table records around 200,000 clones, roughly nine tenths of them present only once. The rearrangement joins TRBV5-4 to TRBJ2-5; 13 bases match TRBD2. This sequence originates from a man aged 35 to 55 with active or convalescent COVID-19. The sequencing sample was made of peripheral blood. For the CDR3, the DNA is TGTGCCAGCAGCTTTTCACTAGCGGGGGGGCTGGAGACCCAGTACTTC. It specifies CASSFSLAGGLETQYF.